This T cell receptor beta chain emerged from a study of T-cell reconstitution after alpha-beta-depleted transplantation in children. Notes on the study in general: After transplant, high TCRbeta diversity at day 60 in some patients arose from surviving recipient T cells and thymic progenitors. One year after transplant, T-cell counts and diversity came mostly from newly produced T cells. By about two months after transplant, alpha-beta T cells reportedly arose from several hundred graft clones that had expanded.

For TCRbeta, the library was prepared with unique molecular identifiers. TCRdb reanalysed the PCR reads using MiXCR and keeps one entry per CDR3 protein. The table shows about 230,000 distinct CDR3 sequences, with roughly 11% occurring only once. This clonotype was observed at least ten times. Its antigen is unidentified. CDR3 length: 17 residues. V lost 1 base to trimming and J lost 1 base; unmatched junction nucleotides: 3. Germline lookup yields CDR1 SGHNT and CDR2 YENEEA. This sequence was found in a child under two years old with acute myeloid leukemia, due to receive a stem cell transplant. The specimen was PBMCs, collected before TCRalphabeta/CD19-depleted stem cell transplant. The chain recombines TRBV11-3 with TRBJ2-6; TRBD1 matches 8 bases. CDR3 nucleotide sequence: TGTGCCAGCAGCTTAGGGACAGGGATTTCTGGGGCCAACGTCCTGACTTTC. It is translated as CASSLGTGISGANVLTF. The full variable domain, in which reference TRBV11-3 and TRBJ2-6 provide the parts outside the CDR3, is EAGVVQSPRYKIIEKKQPVAFWCNPISGHNTLYWYLQNLGQGPELLIRYENEEAVDDSQLPKDRFSAERLKGVDSTLKIQPAELGDSAVYLCASSLGTGISGANVLTFGAGSRLTVL.